This T cell receptor beta chain was documented in a study of cytomegalovirus exposure and HLA in healthy donors. Comments on this clone: What it recognizes is unknown.

PCR amplification relied on 60 Vbeta primers (plus 13 Jbeta primers). Profiling relied on immunoSEQ multiplex PCR, and the TCRdb table lists in-frame clones only, not all of them. The sample yields fewer than 60,000 clones, roughly 77% seen once. Study results and limitations: One later analysis reportedly identified an Asian-associated ancestry cluster that showed fewer N-insertions than the 666-donor mean.

Germline values: CDR1 LNHDA, CDR2 SQIVND (reference sequence). The CDR3 extends over 14 amino acids. J lost 4 bases, V lost 10 bases, and 10 bases had no gene match. Samples came from healthy bone marrow donors. The TCR was taken from a woman aged 40-49 years in good health and CMV-seropositive. J is TRBJ2-7 and V is TRBV19; 10 nucleotides align to TRBD1. The material sequenced was PBMCs. The CDR3 DNA sequence: TGTGCCACTTCCGGGACAGGGGAGGGGTACGAGCAGTACTTC. Translation gives CATSGTGEGYEQYF.